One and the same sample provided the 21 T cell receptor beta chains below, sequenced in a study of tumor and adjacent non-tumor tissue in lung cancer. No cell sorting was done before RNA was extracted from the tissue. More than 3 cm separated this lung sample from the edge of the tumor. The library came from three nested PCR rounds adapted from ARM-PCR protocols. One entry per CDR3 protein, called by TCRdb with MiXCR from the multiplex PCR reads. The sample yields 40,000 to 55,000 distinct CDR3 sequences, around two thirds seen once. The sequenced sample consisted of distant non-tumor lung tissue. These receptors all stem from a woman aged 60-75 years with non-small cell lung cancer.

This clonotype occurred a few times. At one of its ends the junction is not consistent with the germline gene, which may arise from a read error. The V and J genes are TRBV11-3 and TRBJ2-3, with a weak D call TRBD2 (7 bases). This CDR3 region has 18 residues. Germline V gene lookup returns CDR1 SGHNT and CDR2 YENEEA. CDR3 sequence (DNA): TGTGCCAGCAGGTTAGATCAGGATGGCGGGGGCACCACTGATACGCTGTATTTT. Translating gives CASRLDQDGGGTTDTLYF.

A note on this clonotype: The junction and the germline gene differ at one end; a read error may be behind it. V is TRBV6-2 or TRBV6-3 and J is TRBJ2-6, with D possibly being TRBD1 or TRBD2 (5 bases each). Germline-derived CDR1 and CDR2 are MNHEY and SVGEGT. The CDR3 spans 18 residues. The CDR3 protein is CASSNHRGETSGTNVLTF. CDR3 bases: TGTGCCAGCTCTAACCACAGAGGGGAAACCTCTGGGACCAATGTCCTGACTTTC.

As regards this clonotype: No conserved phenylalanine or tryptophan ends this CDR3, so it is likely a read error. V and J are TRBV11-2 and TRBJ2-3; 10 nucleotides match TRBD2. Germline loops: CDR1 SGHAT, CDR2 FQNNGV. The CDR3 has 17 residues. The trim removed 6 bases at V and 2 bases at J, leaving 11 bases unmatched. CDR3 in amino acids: CASSLTQGLASTDTQYL. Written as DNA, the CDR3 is TGTGCCAGCAGTTTAACTCAGGGACTAGCGTCCACAGATACGCAGTATCTT.

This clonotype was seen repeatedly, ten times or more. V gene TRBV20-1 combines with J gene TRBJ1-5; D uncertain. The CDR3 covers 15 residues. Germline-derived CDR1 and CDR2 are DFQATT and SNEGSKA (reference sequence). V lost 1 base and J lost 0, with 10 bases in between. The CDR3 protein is CSARVSAHSNQPQHF. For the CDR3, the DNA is TGCAGTGCTAGAGTTTCGGCACATAGCAATCAGCCCCAGCATTTT.

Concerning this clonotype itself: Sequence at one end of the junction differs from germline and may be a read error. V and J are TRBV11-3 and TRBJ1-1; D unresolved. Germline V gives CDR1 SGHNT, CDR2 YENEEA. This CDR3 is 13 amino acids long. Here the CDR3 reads CASSKQQNTETFF. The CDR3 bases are TGTGCCAGCAGTAAACAACAGAACACTGAAACTTTCTTT.

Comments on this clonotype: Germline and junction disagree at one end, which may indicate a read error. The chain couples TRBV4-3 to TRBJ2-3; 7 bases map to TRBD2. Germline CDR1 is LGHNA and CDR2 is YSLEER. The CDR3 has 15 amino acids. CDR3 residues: CTSSQVGGVADTQYF. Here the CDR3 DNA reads TGCACCAGCAGCCAAGTGGGGGGGGTCGCAGATACGCAGTATTTT.

CDR3 sequence (DNA): TGTGCCAGCAGCAGGGGACAGGTGTATTATGGCTACACCTTC. Translation: CASSRGQVYYGYTF. The chain employs TRBV11-2 and TRBJ1-2, with 8 bases lining up with TRBD1. Looked up from germline, CDR1 is SGHAT and CDR2 is FQNNGV. The CDR3 is made up of 14 amino acids. Unmatched junction bases numbered 7, after V lost 5 bases and J lost 5 bases.

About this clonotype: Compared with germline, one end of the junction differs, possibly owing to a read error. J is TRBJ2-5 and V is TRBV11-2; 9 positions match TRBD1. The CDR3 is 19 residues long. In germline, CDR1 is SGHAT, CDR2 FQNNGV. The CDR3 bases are TGTGCCGGCAGCTTAGGGCTACACGCGAACAGGGGGCGCGGAGAGACCCAGTACTTC. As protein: CAGSLGLHANRGRGETQYF.

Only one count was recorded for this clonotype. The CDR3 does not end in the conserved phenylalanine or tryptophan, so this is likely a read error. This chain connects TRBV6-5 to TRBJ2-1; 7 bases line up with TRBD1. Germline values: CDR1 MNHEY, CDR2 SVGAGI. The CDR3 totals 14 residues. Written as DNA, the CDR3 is TGTGCCGGCAGCCGGGACAGCCTGATCAATGAGCAGTTCGTC. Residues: CAGSRDSLINEQFV.

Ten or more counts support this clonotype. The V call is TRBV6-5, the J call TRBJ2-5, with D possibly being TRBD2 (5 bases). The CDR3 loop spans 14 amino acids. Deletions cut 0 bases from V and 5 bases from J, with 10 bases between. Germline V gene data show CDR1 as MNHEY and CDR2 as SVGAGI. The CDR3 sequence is CASSYSSSEETQYF. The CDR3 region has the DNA TGTGCCAGCAGTTACTCGAGTAGCGAGGAGACCCAGTACTTC.

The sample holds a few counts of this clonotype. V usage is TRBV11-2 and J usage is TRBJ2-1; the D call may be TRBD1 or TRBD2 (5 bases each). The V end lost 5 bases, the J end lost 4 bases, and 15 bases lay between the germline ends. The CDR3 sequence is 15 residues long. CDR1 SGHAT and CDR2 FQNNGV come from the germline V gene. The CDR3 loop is CASSPRDLNYNEQFF. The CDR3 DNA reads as TGTGCCAGCAGCCCCCGGGACCTTAATTACAATGAGCAGTTCTTC.

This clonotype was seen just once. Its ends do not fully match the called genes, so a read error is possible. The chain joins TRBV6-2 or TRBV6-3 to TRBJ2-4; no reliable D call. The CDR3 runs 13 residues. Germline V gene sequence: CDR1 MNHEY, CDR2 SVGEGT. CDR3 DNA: TGCGCCAGCAGCTACGTTCTCCAAAACATTCAGTACTTC. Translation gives CASSYVLQNIQYF.

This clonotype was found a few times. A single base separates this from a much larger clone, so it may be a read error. The CDR3 DNA sequence: TGCAGCGTGGATTTGAAGGACAGGGAAAAACTGTTTTTT. Protein: CSVDLKDREKLFF. The chain employs TRBV29-1 and TRBJ1-4; TRBD1 agrees at 7 bases. Germline values: CDR1 SQVTM, CDR2 ANQGSEA. CDR3 length: 13 residues. Losses at the gene ends were 6 bases for V and 8 bases for J; bases not matched to a gene: 9.

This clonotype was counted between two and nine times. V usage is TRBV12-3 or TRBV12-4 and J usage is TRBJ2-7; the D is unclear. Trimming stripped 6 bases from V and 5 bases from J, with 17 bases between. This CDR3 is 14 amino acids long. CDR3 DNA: TGTGCCAGCAGGTGGCGTGGGATTCTCAACGAGCAGTACTTC. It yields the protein CASRWRGILNEQYF.

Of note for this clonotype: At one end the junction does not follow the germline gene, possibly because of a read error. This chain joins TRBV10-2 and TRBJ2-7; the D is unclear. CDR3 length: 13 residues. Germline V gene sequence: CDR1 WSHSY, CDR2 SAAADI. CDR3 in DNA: TGTGCCAGCAGCAAAGTCGACGGTTACGAGCAGTACTTC. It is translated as CASSKVDGYEQYF.

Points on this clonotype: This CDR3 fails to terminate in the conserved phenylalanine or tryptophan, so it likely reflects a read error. This chain's CDR3 is CASSAQGEEETQYS. In nucleotides, the CDR3 is TGCGCCAGCAGCGCCCAGGGAGAGGAAGAGACCCAGTACTCC. The V and J genes are TRBV6-5 and TRBJ2-5; D may match TRBD1 or TRBD2 (5 bases each). The CDR3 has 14 residues. CDR1 MNHEY and CDR2 SVGAGI come from the germline V gene.

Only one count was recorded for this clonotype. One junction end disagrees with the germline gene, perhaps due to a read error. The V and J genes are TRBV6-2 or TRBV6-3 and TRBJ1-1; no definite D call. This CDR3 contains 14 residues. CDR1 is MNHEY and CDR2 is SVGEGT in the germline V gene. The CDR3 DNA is TGTACCAGCACCACCGACTCGGTGAACACTGAAGCTTTCTTT. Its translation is CTSTTDSVNTEAFF.

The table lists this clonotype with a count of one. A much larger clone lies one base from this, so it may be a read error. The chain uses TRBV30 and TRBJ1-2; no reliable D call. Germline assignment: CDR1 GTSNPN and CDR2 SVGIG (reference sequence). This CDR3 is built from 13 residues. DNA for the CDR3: TGTGCCTGGACCAAAACGGCTAACTATGGCCACACCTTC. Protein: CAWTKTANYGHTF.

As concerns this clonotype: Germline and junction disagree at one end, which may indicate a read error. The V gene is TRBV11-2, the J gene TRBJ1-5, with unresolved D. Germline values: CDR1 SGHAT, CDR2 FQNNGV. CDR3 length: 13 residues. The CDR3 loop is CVSSHHGNQPQHF. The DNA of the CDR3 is TGTGTCAGCAGCCATCATGGCAATCAGCCCCAGCATTTT. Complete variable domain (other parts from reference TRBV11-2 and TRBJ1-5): EAGVAQSPRYKIIEKRQSVAFWCNPISGHATLYWYQQILGQGPKLLIQFQNNGVVDDSQLPKDRFSAERLKGVDSTLKIQPAKLEDSAVYLCVSSHHGNQPQHFGDGTRLSIL.

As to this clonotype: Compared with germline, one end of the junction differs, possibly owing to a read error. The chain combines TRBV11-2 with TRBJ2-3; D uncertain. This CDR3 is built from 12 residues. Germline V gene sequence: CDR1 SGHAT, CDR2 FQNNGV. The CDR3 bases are TGTGCCAGCACCTTAAATGCAGATACGCCGTATTTT. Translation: CASTLNADTPYF.

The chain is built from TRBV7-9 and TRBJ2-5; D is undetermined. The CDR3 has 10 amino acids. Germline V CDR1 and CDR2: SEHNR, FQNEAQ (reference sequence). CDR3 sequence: CDSTGETQYF. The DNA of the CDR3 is TGTGACAGTACTGGAGAGACCCAGTACTTC.